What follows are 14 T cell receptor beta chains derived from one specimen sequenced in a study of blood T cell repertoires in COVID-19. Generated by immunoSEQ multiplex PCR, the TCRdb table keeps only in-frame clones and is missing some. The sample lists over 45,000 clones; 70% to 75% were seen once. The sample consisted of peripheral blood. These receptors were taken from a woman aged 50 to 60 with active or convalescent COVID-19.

This chain's CDR3 is CASNRQGANEKLFF. CDR3 nucleotide sequence: TGTGCCAGCAATCGACAGGGTGCGAATGAAAAACTGTTTTTT. The J gene is TRBJ1-4, the V gene TRBV2; 7 bases align to TRBD1. J lost 5 bases, V lost 7 bases, and 7 bases had no gene match. Germline V gene sequence: CDR1 SNHLY, CDR2 FYNNEI. This CDR3 comprises 14 residues.

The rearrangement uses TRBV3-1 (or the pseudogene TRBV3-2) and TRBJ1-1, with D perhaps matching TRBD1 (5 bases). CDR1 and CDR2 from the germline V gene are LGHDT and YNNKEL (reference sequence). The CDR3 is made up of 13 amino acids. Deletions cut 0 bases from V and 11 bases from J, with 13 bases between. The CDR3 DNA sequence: TGTGCCAGCAGCCAAGAGGGGGGGACTTACGCTTTCTTT. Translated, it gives CASSQEGGTYAFF.

Written as DNA, the CDR3 is TGTGCCAGCAGTCAGGGCGGGAGGACCTTGGAGACCCAGTACTTC. It is translated as CASSQGGRTLETQYF. The V gene is TRBV6-5, the J gene TRBJ2-5, with 8 bases matching TRBD2. After removal of 5 bases from V and 5 bases from J, the junction contained 10 bases not matched to a gene. The germline V gene encodes CDR1 MNHEY and CDR2 SVGAGI. CDR3 size: 15 residues.

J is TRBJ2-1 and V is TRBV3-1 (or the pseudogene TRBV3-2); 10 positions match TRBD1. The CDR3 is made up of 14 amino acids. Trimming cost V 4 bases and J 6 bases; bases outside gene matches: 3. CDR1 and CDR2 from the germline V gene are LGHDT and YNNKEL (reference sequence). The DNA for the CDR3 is TGTGCCAGCAGCCTTGGGACAGGGGCCAATGAGCAGTTCTTC. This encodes CASSLGTGANEQFF.

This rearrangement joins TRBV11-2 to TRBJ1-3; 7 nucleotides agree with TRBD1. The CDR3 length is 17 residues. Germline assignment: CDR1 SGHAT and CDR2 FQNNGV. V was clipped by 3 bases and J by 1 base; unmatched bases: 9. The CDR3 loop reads CASSLPGQILSGNTIYF. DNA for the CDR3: TGTGCCAGCAGCTTGCCGGGACAGATTCTTTCTGGAAACACCATATATTTT.

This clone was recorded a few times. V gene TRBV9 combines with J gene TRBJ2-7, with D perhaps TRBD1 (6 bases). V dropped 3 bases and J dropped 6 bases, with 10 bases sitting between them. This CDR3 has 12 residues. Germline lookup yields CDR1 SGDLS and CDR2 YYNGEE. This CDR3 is CASSGTVGEQYF. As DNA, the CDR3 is TGTGCCAGCAGCGGGACAGTCGGCGAGCAGTACTTC.

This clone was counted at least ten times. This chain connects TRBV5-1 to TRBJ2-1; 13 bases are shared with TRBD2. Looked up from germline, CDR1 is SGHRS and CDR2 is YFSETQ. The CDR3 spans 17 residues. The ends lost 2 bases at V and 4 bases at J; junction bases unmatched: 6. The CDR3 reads CASSFAGLAGVYNEQFF. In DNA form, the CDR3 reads TGCGCCAGCAGCTTCGCCGGACTAGCGGGAGTGTACAATGAGCAGTTCTTC.

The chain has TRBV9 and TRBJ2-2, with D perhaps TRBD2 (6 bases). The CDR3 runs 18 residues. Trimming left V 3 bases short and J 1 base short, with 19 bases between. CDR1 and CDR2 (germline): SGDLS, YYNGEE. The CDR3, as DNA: TGTGCCAGCAGCGCCCCCCGGGGAGGCGGGATGAACACCGGGGAGCTGTTTTTT. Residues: CASSAPRGGGMNTGELFF.

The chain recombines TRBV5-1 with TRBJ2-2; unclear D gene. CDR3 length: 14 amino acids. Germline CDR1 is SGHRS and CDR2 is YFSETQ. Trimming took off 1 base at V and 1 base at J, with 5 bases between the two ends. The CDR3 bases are TGCGCCAGCAGCTTGAACGGGAACACCGGGGAGCTGTTTTTT. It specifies CASSLNGNTGELFF.

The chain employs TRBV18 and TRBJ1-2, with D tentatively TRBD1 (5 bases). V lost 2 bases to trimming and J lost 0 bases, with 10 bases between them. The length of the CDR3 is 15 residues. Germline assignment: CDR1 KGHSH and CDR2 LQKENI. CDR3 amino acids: CASSPSAGTNYGYTF. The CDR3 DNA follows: TGTGCCAGCTCACCATCGGCAGGGACTAACTATGGCTACACCTTC.

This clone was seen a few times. Here the CDR3 reads CASSLGRGSVLSTDTQYF. CDR3 sequence (DNA): TGTGCCAGCAGCTTGGGGCGGGGTAGCGTTCTAAGCACAGATACGCAGTATTTT. The chain is built from TRBV5-4 and TRBJ2-3; D perhaps matches TRBD2 (6 bases). V lost 0 bases, J lost 0 bases, and 17 bases lay in between. This CDR3 is 18 amino acids long. CDR1 SGHNT and CDR2 YYREEE come from the germline V gene (reference sequence).

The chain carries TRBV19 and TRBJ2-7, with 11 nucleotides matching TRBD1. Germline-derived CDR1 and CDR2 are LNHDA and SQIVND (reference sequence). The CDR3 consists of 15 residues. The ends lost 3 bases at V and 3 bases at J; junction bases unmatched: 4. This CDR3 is CASSIRDRGYYEQYF. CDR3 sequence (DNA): TGTGCCAGTAGTATCCGGGACAGGGGGTACTACGAGCAGTACTTC.

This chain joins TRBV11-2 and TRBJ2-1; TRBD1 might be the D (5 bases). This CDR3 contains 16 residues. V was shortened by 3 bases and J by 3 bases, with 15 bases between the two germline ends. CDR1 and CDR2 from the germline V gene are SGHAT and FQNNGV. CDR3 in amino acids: CASSLGLYKNYNEQFF. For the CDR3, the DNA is TGTGCCAGCAGCTTGGGGCTTTATAAGAACTACAATGAGCAGTTCTTC.

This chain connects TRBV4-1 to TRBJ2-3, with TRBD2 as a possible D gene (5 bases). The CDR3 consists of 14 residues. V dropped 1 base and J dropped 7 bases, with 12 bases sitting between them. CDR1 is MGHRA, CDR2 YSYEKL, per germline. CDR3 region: CASSQGLITNTQYF. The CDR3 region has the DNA TGCGCCAGCAGCCAAGGACTAATCACGAATACGCAGTATTTT.